This TCR beta chain was sequenced for a study of T cells in Graves' hyperthyroidism and ophthalmopathy. Study outcomes and limitations: Blood also contained most expanded thyroid clonotypes above 0.001.

From germline, CDR1 is MNHEY and CDR2 SVGEGT. With 6 bases removed from V and 0 bases from J, the gap between germline ends came to 9 bases. This CDR3 spans 13 amino acids. The study defined stable Graves' hyperthyroidism as no ophthalmopathy progression within 18 months. Each patient was aged 18 to 65 and had newly diagnosed hyperthyroidism of under 2 months' duration. Fresh peripheral blood, around 9.2 ml of it, supplied the PBMCs. This clonotype was seen repeatedly, ten times or more. Its antigen is unknown. There were TCR beta CDR3 regions amplified from RNA transcripts. TCR CDR3 regions were first amplified by RT-PCR with HTBI primers. Each CDR3 protein is one row after TCRdb ran MiXCR on the multiplex PCR reads. The table shows about 360,000 distinct CDR3 sequences, with roughly 13% occurring only once.

The sequence came from a woman aged 18-29 years with Graves' hyperthyroidism. The chain combines TRBV6-2 or TRBV6-3 with TRBJ2-7; D might be TRBD2 (5 bases). Sequencing input: blood. The CDR3 here is CASSRADSYEQYF. CDR3 in DNA: TGTGCCAGCAGCAGAGCGGACTCCTACGAGCAGTACTTC.